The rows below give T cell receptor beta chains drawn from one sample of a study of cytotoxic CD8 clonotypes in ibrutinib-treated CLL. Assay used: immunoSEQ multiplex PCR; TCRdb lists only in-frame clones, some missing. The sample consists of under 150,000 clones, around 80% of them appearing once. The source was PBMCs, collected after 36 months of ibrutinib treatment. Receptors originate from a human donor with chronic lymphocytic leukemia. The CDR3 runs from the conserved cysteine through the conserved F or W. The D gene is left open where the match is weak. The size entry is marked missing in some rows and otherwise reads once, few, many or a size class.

DNA: TGTGCCAGCAGCTTATCCAGGACAGATGAAGCTTTCTTT
CDR3: CASSLSRTDEAFF
D: -
J: TRBJ1-1
size: few
V: TRBV7-3

DNA: TGTGCCAGCAGCCTTACACGAACAGGGACGTCCGACGAGCAGTACTTC
CDR3: CASSLTRTGTSDEQYF
D: -
J: TRBJ2-7
size: -
V: TRBV14

DNA: TGTGCCAGCAGCAAAGGGGGACCCCGAGAATCTGAAGCTTTCTTT
CDR3: CASSKGGPRESEAFF
D: -
J: TRBJ1-1
size: -
V: TRBV7-9

DNA: TGTGCCAGCAGCTTAGGGCGGGAGAACACCGGGGAGCTGTTTTTT
CDR3: CASSLGRENTGELFF
D: -
J: TRBJ2-2
size: -
V: TRBV7-8

DNA: TGTGCCAGCAGGGAGGGTCAGGGTGGCTACACCTTC
CDR3: CASREGQGGYTF
D: -
J: TRBJ1-2
size: -
V: TRBV27

DNA: TGTGCCAGCGCGGGGGGGCGACAGCCCCAGCATTTT
CDR3: CASAGGRQPQHF
D: -
J: TRBJ1-5
size: few
V: TRBV7-9

DNA: TGTGCCAGCAGTTCCTCCGACTCGAGGGAGCAGTACTTC
CDR3: CASSSSDSREQYF
D: -
J: TRBJ2-7
size: -
V: TRBV6-6

DNA: TGTGCCAGCAGTAAGGACTTCTCAACCTACGAGCAGTACTTC
CDR3: CASSKDFSTYEQYF
D: -
J: TRBJ2-7
size: -
V: TRBV6-5

DNA: TGTGCCAGCAGCCAGAGGACGCAGAACACAGATACGCAGTATTTT
CDR3: CASSQRTQNTDTQYF
D: -
J: TRBJ2-3
size: -
V: TRBV7-9

DNA: TGTGCCAGTAGTATTTCGGTGTCAGATCAGCCCCAGCATTTT
CDR3: CASSISVSDQPQHF
D: -
J: TRBJ1-5
size: -
V: TRBV19

DNA: TGTGCCAGCAGCCCGATAAACGAGCAGTACTTC
CDR3: CASSPINEQYF
D: -
J: TRBJ2-7
size: -
V: TRBV7-9

DNA: TGTGCCAGCAGTGAAGGGGGGATCTCTGGGGCCAACGTCCTGACTTTC
CDR3: CASSEGGISGANVLTF
D: -
J: TRBJ2-6
size: medium-sized
V: TRBV6-1

DNA: TGTGCCACCCGGGGGGATAATGAAAAACTGTTTTTT
CDR3: CATRGDNEKLFF
D: -
J: TRBJ1-4
size: -
V: TRBV7-9

DNA: TGTGCCTGGAGTTTGAGGGAAATGGATGGCTACACCTTC
CDR3: CAWSLREMDGYTF
D: -
J: TRBJ1-2
size: -
V: TRBV30

DNA: TGCGCCAGCGCGATTGGAAACACCATATATTTT
CDR3: CASAIGNTIYF
D: -
J: TRBJ1-3
size: -
V: TRBV10-2

DNA: TGTGCCTGGAATCCGGCGAACACCGGGGAGCTGTTTTTT
CDR3: CAWNPANTGELFF
D: -
J: TRBJ2-2
size: -
V: TRBV30

DNA: TGTGCCAGCTCACCACCTGGGACAGCTTACAATGAGCAGTTCTTC
CDR3: CASSPPGTAYNEQFF
D: TRBD1
J: TRBJ2-1
size: -
V: TRBV18

DNA: TGTGCCAGCAGTGAATCATCAGCGGGAGATACGCAGTATTTT
CDR3: CASSESSAGDTQYF
D: -
J: TRBJ2-3
size: -
V: TRBV25-1

DNA: TGTGCCAGTAGGGGGCGGGGAAGCACTGAAGCTTTCTTT
CDR3: CASRGRGSTEAFF
D: -
J: TRBJ1-1
size: -
V: TRBV19

DNA: TGTGCCAGCAGCTTAGATCAGGGTCGGACAGATACGCAGTATTTT
CDR3: CASSLDQGRTDTQYF
D: -
J: TRBJ2-3
size: -
V: TRBV11-2

DNA: TGCGCCAGCAGCACCGCCGGAGGGAATCAGCCCCAGCATTTT
CDR3: CASSTAGGNQPQHF
D: -
J: TRBJ1-5
size: -
V: TRBV5-1